Listed here is a single T cell receptor (beta chain). PCR employed 60 Vbeta and 13 Jbeta primers. Repertoires were generated with immunoSEQ multiplex PCR, while TCRdb's copy carries only in-frame clones and drops some. In the table there are roughly 120,000 clones, around two thirds of which are singletons. The entry originates in a study of cytomegalovirus exposure and HLA in healthy donors. Germline V gene data show CDR1 as MNHEY and CDR2 as SMNVEV (reference sequence). With V trimmed by 2 bases and J by 3 bases, 3 bases remained unmatched. CDR3 length equals 16 residues. The sequence derives from a woman aged 40-49 years in good health and CMV-seropositive. The sequenced sample consisted of PBMCs. The rearrangement uses TRBV27 and TRBJ2-1, with 11 bases fitting TRBD1. In DNA, the CDR3 is TGTGCCAGCAGTTTAGTTGGGACAGGGGGCTACAATGAGCAGTTCTTC. It encodes CASSLVGTGGYNEQFF.